The 14 T cell receptor beta chains presented below share a single source sample, sequenced in a study of vaccination effects on CD4 cells after COVID-19 (dated by TCRdb to between 2021 and 2023). For these TCRs, the target antigens are not known. The ViraFEST assay stimulated PBMC with viral peptide pools and then used TCR sequencing to identify antigen-specific CD4+ T cell clonotypes by expansion. After 10 to 11 days of culture, CD4+ T cells were isolated with the EasySep CD4+ T cell isolation kit. None of the healthy vaccine recipients had a prior SARS-CoV-2 infection, which was confirmed by nucleocapsid antibody tests that came back negative both before and after vaccination. The library was obtained by the immunoSEQ multiplex PCR assay. In TCRdb, the immuneACCESS table is reduced to in-frame sequences with V and J assigned. These tables do not hold every clone; where another copy was compared, an unresolved V gene accounts for under half, and the others remain unexplained. A total of about 22,000 clones appear in this sample, around 72% of them only once. The top ten clones comprise 20% to 30% of the sample.

The material sequenced was CD4+ T cells from PBMCs cultured with HCoV-NL63 spike peptides, taken before COVID-19 vaccination. Read against the paper, the sample's cell subset or site label means: HCoV-NL63 spike overlapping peptide pool stimulation. The receptors originated from a human donor who received a COVID-19 vaccine.

This rearrangement joins TRBV7-2 to TRBJ2-2, with unresolved D. The CDR3 totals 18 residues. Germline V gene sequence: CDR1 SGHTA, CDR2 FQGNSA. V dropped 5 bases and J dropped 1 base, with 20 bases sitting between them. The CDR3 region is CASSLTYLNYRNTGELFF. CDR3 bases: TGTGCCAGCAGCCTTACATACTTAAATTACAGGAACACCGGGGAGCTGTTTTTT.

This clone has more than one count but fewer than ten. V and J are TRBV3-1 (or the pseudogene TRBV3-2) and TRBJ1-2; 7 bases fit TRBD1. Germline V gene lookup returns CDR1 LGHDT and CDR2 YNNKEL (reference sequence). V lost 6 bases and J lost 8; bases outside the gene matches: 9. This CDR3 region has 13 residues. CDR3 sequence: CASSSGQVVGYTF. CDR3 bases: TGTGCCAGCAGTTCTGGACAGGTTGTAGGCTACACCTTC.

This clone occurred once. The chain uses TRBV6-1 and TRBJ2-1; 8 nucleotides align to TRBD1. J was trimmed by 6 bases and V by 2 bases; bases with no gene match: 6. The CDR3 loop spans 15 amino acids. Germline assignment: CDR1 MNHNS and CDR2 SASEGT. The CDR3 protein is CASSEKSTGGNEQFF. The CDR3 DNA reads TGTGCCAGCAGTGAAAAAAGCACAGGGGGCAATGAGCAGTTCTTC.

The chain employs TRBV6-5 and TRBJ2-1; tentative D call: TRBD1 (6 bases). There are 14 residues in the CDR3. The V and J ends lost 11 bases and 3 bases respectively, with 17 bases between them. Germline CDR1 is MNHEY and CDR2 is SVGAGI. This CDR3 reads CAHSQDSLYNEQFF. The CDR3 DNA reads as TGTGCCCATAGTCAGGACAGCCTCTACAATGAGCAGTTCTTC.

The rearrangement links TRBV12-3 or TRBV12-4 to TRBJ2-3; D unclear. Trimming left V 6 bases short and J 3 bases short, with 10 bases between. The CDR3 loop spans 13 amino acids. CDR3 amino acids: CASRISGTDTQYF. CDR3 DNA: TGTGCCAGCAGGATATCAGGTACAGATACGCAGTATTTT.

The chain links TRBV27 to TRBJ1-1; TRBD1 is a possible D gene (6 bases). Trimming stripped 7 bases from V and 0 bases from J, with 12 bases between. The CDR3 length is 14 residues. Germline CDR1 MNHEY, CDR2 SMNVEV (reference sequence). The CDR3 DNA sequence: TGTGCCAGCACCATGACAGGTATGAACACTGAAGCTTTCTTT. Protein product: CASTMTGMNTEAFF.

The chain couples TRBV14 to TRBJ1-2, with D maybe TRBD1 (6 bases). V was clipped by 1 base and J by 1 base, with 10 bases between them. The CDR3 spans 15 residues. The germline CDR1 and CDR2 sequences are SGHDN and FVKESK. CDR3 sequence (DNA): TGTGCCAGCAGCCAAGTACAGGGTGGTAACTATGGCTACACCTTC. It specifies CASSQVQGGNYGYTF. The whole variable domain, filled in from reference TRBV14 and TRBJ1-2, reads EAGVTQFPSHSVIEKGQTVTLRCDPISGHDNLYWYRRVMGKEIKFLLHFVKESKQDESGMPNNRFLAERTGGTYSTLKVQPAELEDSGVYFCASSQVQGGNYGYTFGSGTRLTVV.

Only a few counts were recorded for this clone. The chain is built from TRBV7-2 and TRBJ2-1, with D unresolved. V lost 7 bases and J lost 7, with 17 bases in between. The germline gives CDR1 SGHTA, CDR2 FQGNSA. CDR3 length: 14 residues. The CDR3 bases are TGTGCCAGCACCCGTCCCGGACCGCGGAATGAGCAGTTCTTC. This encodes CASTRPGPRNEQFF.

In its sample, this clone was seen once. V is TRBV4-1 and J is TRBJ1-6; D gene uncertain. The CDR3 totals 15 residues. V was trimmed by 2 bases and J by 10 bases, leaving 15 bases between them. Germline-derived CDR1 and CDR2 are MGHRA and YSYEKL. CDR3 region: CASSQWAVLGSPLHF. The CDR3 bases are TGCGCCAGCAGCCAATGGGCAGTCTTAGGATCACCCCTCCACTTT.

V and J are TRBV30 and TRBJ2-1, with D perhaps matching TRBD2 (5 bases). Deletions cut 2 bases from V and 0 bases from J, with 14 bases between. Germline CDR1 is GTSNPN and CDR2 is SVGIG (reference sequence). This CDR3 has 16 amino acids. The CDR3 DNA reads TGTGCCTGGAGTCCCGGACTTTTGAGCTCCTACAATGAGCAGTTCTTC. Translated: CAWSPGLLSSYNEQFF.

This clone has only one observation. The rearrangement joins TRBV4-3 to TRBJ2-3; maybe TRBD2 (5 bases). CDR3 length equals 17 residues. The ends were cut back, 1 base at V and 0 bases at J, with 14 bases in the middle. CDR1 is LGHNA and CDR2 is YSLEER in the germline V gene. This CDR3 is CASSQAAGSGSTDTQYF. For the CDR3, the DNA is TGCGCCAGCAGCCAAGCGGCTGGCAGCGGTAGCACAGATACGCAGTATTTT.

This clone was counted a few times. The chain uses TRBV7-9 and TRBJ1-1, with unresolved D. Germline-derived CDR1 and CDR2 are SEHNR and FQNEAQ (reference sequence). The V end lost 1 base, the J end lost 3 bases, and 9 bases lay between the germline ends. The CDR3 covers 14 residues. The CDR3 DNA reads as TGTGCCAGCAGCTTAGTCGGCAGGTACACTGAAGCTTTCTTT. This sequence encodes CASSLVGRYTEAFF.

The chain combines TRBV6-5 with TRBJ2-3, with 12 bases lining up with TRBD2. This CDR3 spans 15 amino acids. Germline assignment: CDR1 MNHEY and CDR2 SVGAGI. V was clipped by 8 bases and J by 3 bases; unmatched bases: 6. The CDR3 loop is CASGGLAGSTDTQYF. The DNA of the CDR3 is TGTGCCAGCGGGGGACTAGCGGGTTCGACAGATACGCAGTATTTT.

J is TRBJ1-2 and V is TRBV27, with D uncertain. The CDR3 spans 13 residues. Germline values: CDR1 MNHEY, CDR2 SMNVEV (reference sequence). The V end lost 8 bases, the J end lost 8 bases, and 18 bases lay between the germline ends. The CDR3 is CASRTGSTGGYTF. As DNA, the CDR3 is TGTGCCAGCCGTACCGGGTCGACGGGAGGCTACACCTTC.